A single sample is the source of the 23 T cell receptor beta chains below, sequenced in a study of OX40 agonist ivuxolimab in advanced cancers. Profiling relied on immunoSEQ multiplex PCR, and the TCRdb table lists in-frame clones only, not all of them. The sample yields 92,000 or so clones, 84% seen once. The sequencing used CD4+ or CD8+ T cells sorted from blood, collected in a trial of the OX40 agonist ivuxolimab. The receptors here all came from an adult with an advanced solid tumor such as melanoma, head and neck, liver or kidney cancer.

This chain connects TRBV10-3 to TRBJ2-3; the D is unclear. In germline, CDR1 is ENHRY, CDR2 SYGVKD. The CDR3 loop spans 15 amino acids. Trimming removed 4 bases from V and 4 bases from J, with 15 bases in between. CDR3: CAISASGGMADTQYF. Written as DNA, the CDR3 is TGTGCCATCAGTGCCTCTGGTGGGATGGCAGATACGCAGTATTTT.

This chain connects TRBV7-9 to TRBJ2-3; D tentatively reads TRBD1 or TRBD2 (6 bases each). CDR1 SEHNR and CDR2 FQNEAQ come from the germline V gene (reference sequence). CDR3 length: 17 residues. V lost 5 bases to trimming and J lost 4 bases, with 22 bases between them. As DNA, the CDR3 is TGTGCCAGCAGCCCTACCAAGACTAGGGGGTTGGCAGATACGCAGTATTTT. Protein: CASSPTKTRGLADTQYF.

The genes are TRBV20-1 and TRBJ1-1; TRBD1 is a possible D gene (6 bases). V gave up 6 bases and J gave up 2 bases, with 7 bases separating them. Germline V gene sequence: CDR1 DFQATT, CDR2 SNEGSKA (reference sequence). This CDR3 spans 11 amino acids. The CDR3 loop reads CSAGTNTEAFF. DNA for the CDR3: TGCAGTGCGGGGACAAACACTGAAGCTTTCTTT.

This clone was picked up one time. The chain has TRBV5-1 and TRBJ2-7; perhaps TRBD1 as D (5 bases). V lost 6 bases, J lost 0 bases, and 16 bases lay in between. The germline V gene has CDR1 SGHRS and CDR2 YFSETQ. This CDR3 comprises 15 residues. The CDR3 reads CASTHGATSSYEQYF. The CDR3, as DNA: TGCGCCAGCACCCATGGGGCCACGAGCTCCTACGAGCAGTACTTC.

The rearrangement joins TRBV7-6 to TRBJ2-3, with D tentatively TRBD1 (5 bases). Per the germline V gene, CDR1 is SGHVS and CDR2 is FNYEAQ. Deletions cut 1 base from V and 3 bases from J, with 14 bases between. CDR3 size: 16 residues. The CDR3 region has the DNA TGTGCCAGCAGCTTAGAACAGGCCTCCAGGACAGATACGCAGTATTTT. Protein product: CASSLEQASRTDTQYF.

As DNA, the CDR3 is TGTGCCAGCAGCGCCCGCCGGACGGACGTAAATTCACCCCTCCACTTT. Protein product: CASSARRTDVNSPLHF. This chain uses TRBV9 with TRBJ1-6, with no clear D. The V and J ends lost 3 bases and 7 bases respectively, with 17 bases between them. The CDR3 is 16 residues long. Germline V lookup: CDR1 SGDLS, CDR2 YYNGEE.

This clone was observed a handful of times. The chain is built from TRBV27 and TRBJ2-1; the D is unclear. Trimming removed 5 bases from V and 0 bases from J, with 17 bases in between. The germline V gene encodes CDR1 MNHEY and CDR2 SMNVEV (reference sequence). This CDR3 is 17 amino acids long. In DNA, the CDR3 is TGTGCCAGCAGTCTCTCCCCTGTGGTCCTCTCCTACAATGAGCAGTTCTTC. This sequence encodes CASSLSPVVLSYNEQFF.

The rearrangement joins TRBV6-5 to TRBJ2-2; D not resolved. The CDR3 consists of 15 residues. Germline V CDR1 and CDR2: MNHEY, SVGAGI. With 2 bases removed from V and 5 bases from J, the gap between germline ends came to 12 bases. CDR3 nucleotides: TGTGCCAGCAGTTACGTGACCTTGAGGACCGGGGAGCTGTTTTTT. This codes for CASSYVTLRTGELFF.

The chain couples TRBV18 to TRBJ2-7; possibly TRBD1 for D (6 bases). CDR1 and CDR2 (germline): KGHSH, LQKENI. The CDR3 has 13 amino acids. Trimming shortened V by 3 bases and J by 2 bases, and 8 bases separated the two germline ends. In nucleotides, the CDR3 is TGTGCCAGCTCACCGGACAGAACCTACGAGCAGTACTTC. This gives the protein CASSPDRTYEQYF.

The chain carries TRBV19 and TRBJ2-3; 9 nucleotides match TRBD2. From germline, CDR1 is LNHDA and CDR2 SQIVND (reference sequence). The CDR3 runs to 16 residues. Germline trimming cut 2 bases from V and 2 bases from J; bases unmatched to any gene: 5. The CDR3 loop is CASSISAGGDTDTQYF. The CDR3 DNA follows: TGTGCCAGTAGTATATCAGCGGGGGGCGACACAGATACGCAGTATTTT.

The genes are TRBV14 and TRBJ2-7; 7 nucleotides match TRBD2. From germline, CDR1 is SGHDN and CDR2 FVKESK. J was trimmed by 3 bases and V by 4 bases; bases with no gene match: 12. The CDR3 spans 16 residues. Here the CDR3 DNA reads TGTGCCAGCAGCCGTCAGCGCGGTCTAGCGGTCTACGAGCAGTACTTC. This translates into CASSRQRGLAVYEQYF.

This chain uses TRBV19 with TRBJ2-5, with D possibly TRBD2 on 5 matching bases. Germline V gene data show CDR1 as LNHDA and CDR2 as SQIVND (reference sequence). V was shortened by 5 bases and J by 5 bases, with 15 bases between the two germline ends. CDR3 size: 14 residues. In DNA form, the CDR3 reads TGTGCCAGTAGTGTAGCGTGGGTTGGCGAGACCCAGTACTTC. Translating gives CASSVAWVGETQYF.

J is TRBJ2-7 and V is TRBV15; possibly TRBD2 for D (6 bases). The V and J ends lost 3 bases and 1 base respectively, with 10 bases between them. The CDR3 contains 14 residues. CDR1 and CDR2 from the germline V gene are LNHNV and YYDKDF (reference sequence). The CDR3 DNA reads as TGTGCCACCAGCAGCCGGGACTTATCCTACGAGCAGTACTTC. This codes for CATSSRDLSYEQYF.

This chain uses TRBV19 with TRBJ2-5; TRBD2 matches 11 bases. In germline, CDR1 is LNHDA, CDR2 SQIVND (reference sequence). The CDR3 runs 17 residues. J was trimmed by 7 bases and V by 3 bases; bases with no gene match: 13. CDR3 in amino acids: CASSISGLAGNGGTQYF. The CDR3 region has the DNA TGTGCCAGTAGTATTTCCGGACTAGCGGGCAATGGGGGGACCCAGTACTTC.

This chain joins TRBV9 and TRBJ2-2; the D is unclear. This CDR3 is 14 amino acids long. V lost 4 bases and J lost 7, with 14 bases in between. Germline V gives CDR1 SGDLS, CDR2 YYNGEE. DNA of the CDR3: TGTGCCAGCAGCCCATCCCAGGCCCACGGGGAGCTGTTTTTT. It is translated as CASSPSQAHGELFF.

The rearrangement links TRBV11-2 to TRBJ2-1; D unresolved. CDR1 SGHAT and CDR2 FQNNGV come from the germline V gene. CDR3 size: 14 residues. V was pared by 8 bases and J by 0 bases, with 11 bases between. Here the CDR3 reads CASEMISSYNEQFF. The CDR3 DNA sequence: TGTGCCAGCGAAATGATAAGCTCCTACAATGAGCAGTTCTTC.

CDR3 sequence (DNA): TGCGCCAGCAGCTTGGGGTACAACACACCGGTTAACACAGATACGCAGTATTTT. Translated, it gives CASSLGYNTPVNTDTQYF. V gene TRBV5-1 combines with J gene TRBJ2-3; no definite D call. Deletions cut 0 bases from V and 2 bases from J, with 19 bases between. CDR1 and CDR2 (germline): SGHRS, YFSETQ. The CDR3 spans 18 residues.

The chain couples TRBV15 to TRBJ1-2; 9 nucleotides match TRBD1. V trimming: 2 bases; J trimming: 2 bases; junction bases outside the gene matches: 9. The CDR3 is 17 amino acids. The germline CDR1 and CDR2 sequences are LNHNV and YYDKDF (reference sequence). For the CDR3, the DNA is TGTGCCACCAGCAGAACTAGACAGGGGGAATTGAACTATGGCTACACCTTC. Protein product: CATSRTRQGELNYGYTF.

The chain carries TRBV2 and TRBJ2-7; D is possibly TRBD1 or TRBD2 (5 bases each). There are 16 residues in the CDR3. V was pared by 1 base and J by 2 bases, with 15 bases between. Looked up from germline, CDR1 is SNHLY and CDR2 is FYNNEI. The chain's CDR3 is CASSEEGQGRTYEQYF. CDR3 nucleotide sequence: TGTGCCAGCAGTGAAGAGGGGCAGGGACGGACCTACGAGCAGTACTTC.

In nucleotides, the CDR3 is TGTGCCTGGATTGCTTATAATTCACCCCTCCACTTT. Amino acid sequence: CAWIAYNSPLHF. The chain joins TRBV30 to TRBJ1-6; D is unclear. Germline V gene lookup returns CDR1 GTSNPN and CDR2 SVGIG (reference sequence). The CDR3 consists of 12 residues. V was cut by 4 bases and J by 4 bases, with 5 bases left in between.

The rearrangement joins TRBV15 to TRBJ2-7; possibly TRBD1 for D (5 bases). The CDR3 loop spans 14 amino acids. The germline gives CDR1 LNHNV, CDR2 YYDKDF (reference sequence). The V end lost 4 bases, the J end lost 2 bases, and 12 bases lay between the germline ends. The CDR3 coding sequence is TGTGCCACCAGCACCCCCAAGGGGCCCTACGAGCAGTACTTC. This encodes CATSTPKGPYEQYF. The variable domain in full, completed from reference TRBV15 and TRBJ2-7, reads DAMVIQNPRYQVTQFGKPVTLSCSQTLNHNVMYWYQQKSSQAPKLLFHYYDKDFNNEADTPDNFQSRRPNTSFCFLDIRSPGLGDTAMYLCATSTPKGPYEQYFGPGTRLTVT.

This clone was seen just once. The chain employs TRBV6-1 and TRBJ1-2; D possibly corresponds to TRBD1 (6 bases). V lost 1 base to trimming and J lost 6 bases, with 9 bases between them. This CDR3 contains 13 residues. Germline loops: CDR1 MNHNS, CDR2 SASEGT. The CDR3 nucleotides are TGTGCCAGCAGTGAAGAAACAGGGCATGGCTACACCTTC. Protein: CASSEETGHGYTF.

The rearrangement links TRBV5-1 to TRBJ2-3, with TRBD1 matching 8 bases. The CDR3 is 17 amino acids. The V gene's germline CDR1 is SGHRS and CDR2 YFSETQ. J was trimmed by 0 bases and V by 2 bases; bases with no gene match: 8. Written as DNA, the CDR3 is TGCGCCAGCAGCTTAACCGGACAGGGCCCTAGCACAGATACGCAGTATTTT. It yields the protein CASSLTGQGPSTDTQYF.